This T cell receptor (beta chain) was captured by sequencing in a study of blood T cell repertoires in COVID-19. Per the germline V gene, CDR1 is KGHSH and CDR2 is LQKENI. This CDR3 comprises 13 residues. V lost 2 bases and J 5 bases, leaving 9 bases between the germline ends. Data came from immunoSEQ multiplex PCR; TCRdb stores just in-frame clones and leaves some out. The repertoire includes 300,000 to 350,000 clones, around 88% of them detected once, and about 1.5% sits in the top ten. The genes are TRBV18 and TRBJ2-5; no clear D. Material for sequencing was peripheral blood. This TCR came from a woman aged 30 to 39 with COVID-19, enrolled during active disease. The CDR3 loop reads CASSPIGVETQYF. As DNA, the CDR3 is TGTGCCAGCTCACCAATCGGTGTGGAGACCCAGTACTTC. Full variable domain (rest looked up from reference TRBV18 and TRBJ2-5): NAGVMQNPRHLVRRRGQEARLRCSPMKGHSHVYWYRQLPEEGLKFMVYLQKENIIDESGMPKERFSAEFPKEGPSILRIQQVVRGDSAAYFCASSPIGVETQYFGPGTRLLVL.